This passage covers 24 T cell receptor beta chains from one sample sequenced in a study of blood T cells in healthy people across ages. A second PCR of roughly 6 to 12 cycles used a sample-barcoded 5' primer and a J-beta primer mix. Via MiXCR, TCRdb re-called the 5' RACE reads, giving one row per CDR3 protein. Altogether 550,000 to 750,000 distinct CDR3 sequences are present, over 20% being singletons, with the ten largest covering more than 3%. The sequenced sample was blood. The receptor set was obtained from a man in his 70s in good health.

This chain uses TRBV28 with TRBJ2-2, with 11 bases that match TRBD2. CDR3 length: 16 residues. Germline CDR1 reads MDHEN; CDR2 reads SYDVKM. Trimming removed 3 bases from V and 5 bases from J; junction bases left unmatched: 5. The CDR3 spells CASSFPRTSGTGELFF. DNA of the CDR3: TGTGCCAGCAGTTTCCCTCGGACTAGCGGGACCGGGGAGCTGTTTTTT.

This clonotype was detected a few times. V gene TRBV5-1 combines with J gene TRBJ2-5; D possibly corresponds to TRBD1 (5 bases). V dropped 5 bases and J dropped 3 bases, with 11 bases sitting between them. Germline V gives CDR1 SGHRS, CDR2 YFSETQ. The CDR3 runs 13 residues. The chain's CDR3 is CASSSRTKETQYF. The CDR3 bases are TGCGCCAGCAGTAGCCGGACAAAAGAGACCCAGTACTTC.

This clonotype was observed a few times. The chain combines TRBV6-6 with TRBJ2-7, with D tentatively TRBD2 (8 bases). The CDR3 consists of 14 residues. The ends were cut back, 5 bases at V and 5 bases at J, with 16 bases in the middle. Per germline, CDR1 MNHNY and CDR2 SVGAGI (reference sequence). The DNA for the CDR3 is TGTGCCAGCAGTCCAGGGGGTAGCGGGAACGAGCAGTACTTC. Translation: CASSPGGSGNEQYF.

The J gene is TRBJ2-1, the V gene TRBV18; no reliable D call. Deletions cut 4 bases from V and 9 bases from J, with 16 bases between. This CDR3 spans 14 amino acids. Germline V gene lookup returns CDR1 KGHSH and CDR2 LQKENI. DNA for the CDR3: TGTGCCAGCTCACAGTGGGCTAGTGGTACTGAGCAGTTCTTC. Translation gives CASSQWASGTEQFF. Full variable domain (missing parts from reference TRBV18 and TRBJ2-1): NAGVMQNPRHLVRRRGQEARLRCSPMKGHSHVYWYRQLPEEGLKFMVYLQKENIIDESGMPKERFSAEFPKEGPSILRIQQVVRGDSAAYFCASSQWASGTEQFFGPGTRLTVL.

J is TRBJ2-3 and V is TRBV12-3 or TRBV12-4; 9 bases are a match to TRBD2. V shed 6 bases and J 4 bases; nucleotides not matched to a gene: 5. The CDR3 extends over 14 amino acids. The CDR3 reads CASRNSGRSDTQYF. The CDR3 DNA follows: TGTGCCAGCAGAAATAGCGGGAGATCAGATACGCAGTATTTT.

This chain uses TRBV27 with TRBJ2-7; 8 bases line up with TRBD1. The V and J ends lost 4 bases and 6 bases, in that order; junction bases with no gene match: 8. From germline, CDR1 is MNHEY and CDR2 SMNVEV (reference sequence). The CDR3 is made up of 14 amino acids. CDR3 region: CASSSGQGAIEQYF. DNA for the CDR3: TGTGCCAGCAGTTCCGGGCAGGGGGCCATCGAGCAGTACTTC.

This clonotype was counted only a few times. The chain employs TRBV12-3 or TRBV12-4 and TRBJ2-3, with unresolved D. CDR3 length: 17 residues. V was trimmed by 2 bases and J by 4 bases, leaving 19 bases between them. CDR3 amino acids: CASSLRRNQHGPDTQYF. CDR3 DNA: TGTGCCAGCAGTTTACGTCGGAACCAACACGGACCAGATACGCAGTATTTT.

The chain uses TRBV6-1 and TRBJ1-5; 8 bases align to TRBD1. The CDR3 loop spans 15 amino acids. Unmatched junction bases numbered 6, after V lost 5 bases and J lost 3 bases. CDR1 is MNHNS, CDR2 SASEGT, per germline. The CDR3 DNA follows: TGTGCCAGCAGTACCCACAGGGGGAACAATCAGCCCCAGCATTTT. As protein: CASSTHRGNNQPQHF.

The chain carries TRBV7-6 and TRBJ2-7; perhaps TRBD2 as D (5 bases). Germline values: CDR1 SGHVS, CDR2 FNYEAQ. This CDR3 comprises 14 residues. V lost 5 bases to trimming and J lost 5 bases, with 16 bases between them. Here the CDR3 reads CASSPSGGFHEQYF. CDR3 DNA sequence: TGTGCCAGCAGCCCGAGCGGTGGGTTCCACGAGCAGTACTTC. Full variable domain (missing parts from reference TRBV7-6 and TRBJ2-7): GAGVSQSPRYKVTKRGQDVALRCDPISGHVSLYWYRQALGQGPEFLTYFNYEAQQDKSGLPNDRFSAERPEGSISTLTIQRTEQRDSAMYRCASSPSGGFHEQYFGPGTRLTVT.

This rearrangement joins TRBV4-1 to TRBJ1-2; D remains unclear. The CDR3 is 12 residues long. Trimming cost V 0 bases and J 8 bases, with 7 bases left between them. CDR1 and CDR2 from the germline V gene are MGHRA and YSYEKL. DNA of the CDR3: TGCGCCAGCAGCCAAGAAAGAGGGGGCTACACCTTC. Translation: CASSQERGGYTF.

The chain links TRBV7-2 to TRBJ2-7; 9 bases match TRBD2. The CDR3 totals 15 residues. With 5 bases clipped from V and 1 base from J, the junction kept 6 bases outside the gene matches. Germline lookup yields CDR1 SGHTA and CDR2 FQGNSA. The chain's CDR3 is CASSARSGRSYEQYF. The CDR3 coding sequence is TGTGCCAGCAGCGCAAGGAGCGGGAGGTCCTACGAGCAGTACTTC.

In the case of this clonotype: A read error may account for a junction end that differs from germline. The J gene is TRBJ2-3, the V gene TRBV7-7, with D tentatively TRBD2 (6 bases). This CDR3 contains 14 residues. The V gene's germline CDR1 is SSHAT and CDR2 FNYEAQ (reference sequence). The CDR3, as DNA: TGTGCTAGCAGCACCCTCGGGAGTACAGATACGCAGTATTTT. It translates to CASSTLGSTDTQYF.

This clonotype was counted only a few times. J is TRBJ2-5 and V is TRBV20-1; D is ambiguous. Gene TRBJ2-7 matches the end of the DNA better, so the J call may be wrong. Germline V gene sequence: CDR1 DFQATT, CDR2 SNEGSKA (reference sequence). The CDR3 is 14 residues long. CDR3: CSARAGSIPYEQYF. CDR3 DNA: TGCAGTGCTAGAGCAGGCAGCATACCCTACGAGCAGTACTTC.

CDR3 loop: CASSQGISTEAFF. The CDR3 DNA is TGTGCCAGCAGCCAAGGTATCAGCACTGAAGCTTTCTTT. The chain combines TRBV3-1 with TRBJ1-1, with D hard to call. CDR3 size: 13 residues. V lost 1 base, J lost 4 bases, and 7 bases lay in between. Germline V lookup: CDR1 LGHDT, CDR2 YNNKEL (reference sequence).

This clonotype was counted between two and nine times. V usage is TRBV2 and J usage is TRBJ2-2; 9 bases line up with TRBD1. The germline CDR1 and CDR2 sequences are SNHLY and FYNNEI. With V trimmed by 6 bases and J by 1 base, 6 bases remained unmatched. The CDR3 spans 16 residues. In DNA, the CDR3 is TGTGCCAGCAGATTACAGGGGGCATTGAACACCGGGGAGCTGTTTTTT. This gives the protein CASRLQGALNTGELFF.

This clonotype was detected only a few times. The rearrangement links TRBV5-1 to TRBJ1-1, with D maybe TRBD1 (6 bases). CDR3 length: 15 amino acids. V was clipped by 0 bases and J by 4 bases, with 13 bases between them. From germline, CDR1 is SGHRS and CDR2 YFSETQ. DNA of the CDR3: TGCGCCAGCAGCTTGGGACAGGCAATCGGCACTGAAGCTTTCTTT. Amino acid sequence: CASSLGQAIGTEAFF.

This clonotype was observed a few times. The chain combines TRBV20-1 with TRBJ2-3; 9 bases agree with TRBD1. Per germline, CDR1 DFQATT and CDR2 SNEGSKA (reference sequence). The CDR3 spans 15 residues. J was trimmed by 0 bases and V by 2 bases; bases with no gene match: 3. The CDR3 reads CSARPGQGSTDTQYF. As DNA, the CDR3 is TGCAGTGCTAGACCGGGACAGGGCAGCACAGATACGCAGTATTTT.

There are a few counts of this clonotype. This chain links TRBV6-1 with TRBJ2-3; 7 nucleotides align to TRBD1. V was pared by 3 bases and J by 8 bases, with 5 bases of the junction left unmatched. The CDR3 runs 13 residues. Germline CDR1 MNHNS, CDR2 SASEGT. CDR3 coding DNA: TGTGCCAGCAGTGAGCAGTGGGACAGTACGCAGTATTTT. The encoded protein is CASSEQWDSTQYF.

The chain's CDR3 is CASKGGDPTDTQYF. For the CDR3, the DNA is TGTGCCAGCAAGGGGGGAGACCCCACAGATACGCAGTATTTT. The chain carries TRBV28 and TRBJ2-3, with D tentatively TRBD1 or TRBD2 (6 bases each). Germline V gene lookup returns CDR1 MDHEN and CDR2 SYDVKM. This CDR3 spans 14 amino acids. The V end was cut by 7 bases, the J end by 2 bases, with 13 bases between. The complete variable domain, with remaining parts taken from reference TRBV28 and TRBJ2-3, reads DVKVTQSSRYLVKRTGEKVFLECVQDMDHENMFWYRQDPGLGLRLIYFSYDVKMKEKGDIPEGYSVSREKKERFSLILESASTNQTSMYLCASKGGDPTDTQYFGPGTRLTVL.

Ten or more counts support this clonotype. CDR3 amino acids: CASSRVGSYNEQFF. CDR3 nucleotides: TGTGCCAGCAGCCGGGTGGGTTCCTACAATGAGCAGTTCTTC. The rearrangement uses TRBV5-5 and TRBJ2-1; D is unresolved. Trimming stripped 4 bases from V and 1 base from J, with 9 bases between. The CDR3 consists of 14 residues. Germline-derived CDR1 and CDR2 are SGHKS and YYEKEE (reference sequence).

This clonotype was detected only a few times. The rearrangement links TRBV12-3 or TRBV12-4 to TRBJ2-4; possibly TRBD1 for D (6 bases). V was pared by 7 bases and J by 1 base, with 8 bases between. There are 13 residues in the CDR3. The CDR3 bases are TGTGCCAGCACACAGGGTGCCAAAAACATTCAGTACTTC. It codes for CASTQGAKNIQYF.

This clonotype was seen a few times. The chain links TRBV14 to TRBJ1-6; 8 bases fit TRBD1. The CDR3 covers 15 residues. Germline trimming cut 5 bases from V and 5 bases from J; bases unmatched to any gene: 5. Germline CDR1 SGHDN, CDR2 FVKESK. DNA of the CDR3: TGTGCCAGCAGCGTTGGACAGGGACATAATTCACCCCTCCACTTT. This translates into CASSVGQGHNSPLHF.

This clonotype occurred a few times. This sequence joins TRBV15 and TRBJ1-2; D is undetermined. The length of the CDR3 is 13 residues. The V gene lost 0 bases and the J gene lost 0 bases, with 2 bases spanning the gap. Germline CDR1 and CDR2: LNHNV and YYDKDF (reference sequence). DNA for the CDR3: TGTGCCACCAGCAGAGATCCTAACTATGGCTACACCTTC. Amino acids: CATSRDPNYGYTF.

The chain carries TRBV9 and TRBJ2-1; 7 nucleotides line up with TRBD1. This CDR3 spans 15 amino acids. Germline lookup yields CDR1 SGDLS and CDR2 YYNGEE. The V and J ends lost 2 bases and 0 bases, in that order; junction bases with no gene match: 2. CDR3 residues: CASSVGQSSYNEQFF. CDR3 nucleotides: TGTGCCAGCAGCGTGGGACAGAGCTCCTACAATGAGCAGTTCTTC.